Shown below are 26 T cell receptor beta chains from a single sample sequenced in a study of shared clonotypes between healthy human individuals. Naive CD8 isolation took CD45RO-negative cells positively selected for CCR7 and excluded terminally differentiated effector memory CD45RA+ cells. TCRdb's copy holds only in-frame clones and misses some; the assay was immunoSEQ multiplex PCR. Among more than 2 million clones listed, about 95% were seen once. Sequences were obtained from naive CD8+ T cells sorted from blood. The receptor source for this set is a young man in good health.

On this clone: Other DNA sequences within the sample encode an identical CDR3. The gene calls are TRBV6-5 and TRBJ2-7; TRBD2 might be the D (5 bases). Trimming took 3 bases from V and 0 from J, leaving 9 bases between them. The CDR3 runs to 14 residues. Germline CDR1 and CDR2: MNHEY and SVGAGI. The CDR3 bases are TGTGCCAGCAGTTATGTAGGGAGCTCCTACGAGCAGTACTTC. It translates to CASSYVGSSYEQYF.

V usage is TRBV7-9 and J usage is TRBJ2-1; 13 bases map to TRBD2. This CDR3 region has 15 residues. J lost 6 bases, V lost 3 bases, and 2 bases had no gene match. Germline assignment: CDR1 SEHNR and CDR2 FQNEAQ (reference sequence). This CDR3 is CASSFRTSGSNEQFF. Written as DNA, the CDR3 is TGTGCCAGCAGCTTTCGGACTAGCGGGAGCAATGAGCAGTTCTTC.

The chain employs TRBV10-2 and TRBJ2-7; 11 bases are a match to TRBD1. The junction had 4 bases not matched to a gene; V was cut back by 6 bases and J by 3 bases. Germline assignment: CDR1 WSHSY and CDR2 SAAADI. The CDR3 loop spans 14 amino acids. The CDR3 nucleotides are TGCGCCAGCAGAGCCGGGACAGGGGGCTACGAGCAGTACTTC. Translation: CASRAGTGGYEQYF.

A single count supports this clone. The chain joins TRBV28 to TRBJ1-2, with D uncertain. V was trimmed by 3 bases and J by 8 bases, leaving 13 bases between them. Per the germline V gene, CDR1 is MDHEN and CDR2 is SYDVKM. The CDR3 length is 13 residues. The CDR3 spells CASSFWGTRGYTF. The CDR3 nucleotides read TGTGCCAGCAGTTTTTGGGGAACTCGGGGCTACACCTTC.

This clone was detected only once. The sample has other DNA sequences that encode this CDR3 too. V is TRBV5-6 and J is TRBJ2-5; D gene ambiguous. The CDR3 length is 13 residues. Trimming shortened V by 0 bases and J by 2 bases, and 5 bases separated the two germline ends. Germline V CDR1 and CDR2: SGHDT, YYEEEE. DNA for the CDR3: TGTGCCAGCAGCTTGGGGGGTCAAGAGACCCAGTACTTC. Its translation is CASSLGGQETQYF.

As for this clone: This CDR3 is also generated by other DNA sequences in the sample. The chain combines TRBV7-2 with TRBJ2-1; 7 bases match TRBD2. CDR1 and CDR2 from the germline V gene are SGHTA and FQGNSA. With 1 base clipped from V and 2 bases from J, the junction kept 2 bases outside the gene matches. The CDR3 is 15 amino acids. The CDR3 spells CASSLDAGAYNEQFF. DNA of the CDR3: TGTGCCAGCAGCTTAGATGCGGGGGCCTACAATGAGCAGTTCTTC.

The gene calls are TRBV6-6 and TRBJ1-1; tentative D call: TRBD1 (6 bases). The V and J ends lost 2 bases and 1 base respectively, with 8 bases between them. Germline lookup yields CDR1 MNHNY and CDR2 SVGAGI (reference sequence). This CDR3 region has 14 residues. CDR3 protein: CASSYGGPNTEAFF. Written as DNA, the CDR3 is TGTGCCAGCAGTTACGGGGGGCCGAACACTGAAGCTTTCTTT.

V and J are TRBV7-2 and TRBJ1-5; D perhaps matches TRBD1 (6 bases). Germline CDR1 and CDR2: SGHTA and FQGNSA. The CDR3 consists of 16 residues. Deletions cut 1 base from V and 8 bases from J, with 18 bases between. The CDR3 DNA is TGTGCCAGCAGCTTAGTCCAGGGACACTCTGGGGAGCCCCAGCATTTT. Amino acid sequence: CASSLVQGHSGEPQHF.

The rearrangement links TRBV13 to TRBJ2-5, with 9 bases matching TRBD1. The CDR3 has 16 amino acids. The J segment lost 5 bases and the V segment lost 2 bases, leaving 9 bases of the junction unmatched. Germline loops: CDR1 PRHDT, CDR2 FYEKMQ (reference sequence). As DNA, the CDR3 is TGTGCCAGCAGCTTACTGGGAGGACAGGGGAGGGAGACCCAGTACTTC. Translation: CASSLLGGQGRETQYF.

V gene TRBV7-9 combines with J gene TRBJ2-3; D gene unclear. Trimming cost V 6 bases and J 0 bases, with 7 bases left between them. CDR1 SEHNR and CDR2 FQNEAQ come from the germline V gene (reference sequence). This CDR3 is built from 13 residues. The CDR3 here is CASRQPSTDTQYF. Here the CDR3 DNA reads TGTGCCAGCAGGCAGCCTAGCACAGATACGCAGTATTTT.

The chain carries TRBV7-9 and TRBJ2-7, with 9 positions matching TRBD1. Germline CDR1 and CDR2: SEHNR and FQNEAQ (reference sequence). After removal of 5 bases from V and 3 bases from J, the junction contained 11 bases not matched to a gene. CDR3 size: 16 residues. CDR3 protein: CASSTPKSTGGYEQYF. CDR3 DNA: TGTGCCAGCAGCACCCCAAAGTCGACAGGGGGCTACGAGCAGTACTTC.

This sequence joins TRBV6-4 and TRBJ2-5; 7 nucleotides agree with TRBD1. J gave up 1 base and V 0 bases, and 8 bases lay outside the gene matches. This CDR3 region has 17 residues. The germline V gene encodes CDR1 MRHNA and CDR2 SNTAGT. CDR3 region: CASSDSHCRDSQETQYF. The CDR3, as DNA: TGTGCCAGCAGTGACTCCCATTGCCGGGACAGCCAAGAGACCCAGTACTTC.

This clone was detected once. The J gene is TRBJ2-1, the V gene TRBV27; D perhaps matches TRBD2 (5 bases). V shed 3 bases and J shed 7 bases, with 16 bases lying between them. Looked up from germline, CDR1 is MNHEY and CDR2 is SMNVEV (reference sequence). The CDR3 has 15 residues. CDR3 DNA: TGTGCCAGCAGTTTCCCGGGCCTCGGGATTAATGAGCAGTTCTTC. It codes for CASSFPGLGINEQFF.

CDR3 nucleotides: TGTGCCAGCAATTACGGGATTCGCCTCAAATTCTATAATTCACCCCTCCACTTT. It is translated as CASNYGIRLKFYNSPLHF. This chain connects TRBV21-1 to TRBJ1-6. TRBV21-1 is assigned pseudogene status. The CDR3 runs 18 residues.

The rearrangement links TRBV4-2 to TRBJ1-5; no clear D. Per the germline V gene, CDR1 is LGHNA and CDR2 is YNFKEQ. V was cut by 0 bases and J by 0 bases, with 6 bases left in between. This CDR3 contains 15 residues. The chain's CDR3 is CASSQDQISNQPQHF. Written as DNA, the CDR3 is TGTGCCAGCAGCCAAGATCAGATTAGCAATCAGCCCCAGCATTTT.

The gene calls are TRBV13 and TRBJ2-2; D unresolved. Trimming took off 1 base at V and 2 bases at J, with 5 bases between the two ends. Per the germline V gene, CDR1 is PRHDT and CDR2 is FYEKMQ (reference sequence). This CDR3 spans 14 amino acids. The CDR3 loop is CASSLALNTGELFF. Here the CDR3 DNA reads TGTGCCAGCAGCTTAGCCCTTAACACCGGGGAGCTGTTTTTT.

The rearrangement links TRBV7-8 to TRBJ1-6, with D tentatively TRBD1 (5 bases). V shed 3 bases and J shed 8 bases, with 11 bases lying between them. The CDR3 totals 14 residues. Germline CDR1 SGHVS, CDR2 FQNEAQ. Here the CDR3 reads CASSLSDSYSPLHF. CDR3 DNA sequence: TGTGCCAGCAGCTTGAGTGACAGCTATTCACCCCTCCACTTT.

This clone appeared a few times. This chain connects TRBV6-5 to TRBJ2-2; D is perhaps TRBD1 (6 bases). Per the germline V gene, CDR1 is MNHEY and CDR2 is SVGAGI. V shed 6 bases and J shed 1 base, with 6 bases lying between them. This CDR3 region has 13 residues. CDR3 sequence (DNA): TGTGCCAGCAGACAGGGGAACACCGGGGAGCTGTTTTTT. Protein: CASRQGNTGELFF.

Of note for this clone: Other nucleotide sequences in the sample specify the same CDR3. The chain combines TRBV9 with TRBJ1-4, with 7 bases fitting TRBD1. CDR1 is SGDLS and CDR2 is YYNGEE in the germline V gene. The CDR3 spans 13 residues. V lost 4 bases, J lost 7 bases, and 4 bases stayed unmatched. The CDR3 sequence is CASSTRTGEKLFF. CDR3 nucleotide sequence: TGTGCCAGCAGCACCAGGACAGGTGAAAAACTGTTTTTT.

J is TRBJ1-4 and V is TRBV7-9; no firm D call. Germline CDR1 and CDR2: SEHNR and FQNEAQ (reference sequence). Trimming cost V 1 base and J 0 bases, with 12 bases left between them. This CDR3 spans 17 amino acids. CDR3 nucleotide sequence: TGTGCCAGCAGCTTAGTAAGGGAGCTTGCAACTAATGAAAAACTGTTTTTT. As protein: CASSLVRELATNEKLFF.

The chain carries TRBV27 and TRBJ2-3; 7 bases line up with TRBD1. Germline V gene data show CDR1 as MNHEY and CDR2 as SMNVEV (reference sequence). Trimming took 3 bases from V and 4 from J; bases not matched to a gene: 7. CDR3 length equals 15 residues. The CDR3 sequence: CASSFRQGSPDTQYF. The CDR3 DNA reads TGTGCCAGCAGTTTTAGACAGGGTAGCCCAGATACGCAGTATTTT.

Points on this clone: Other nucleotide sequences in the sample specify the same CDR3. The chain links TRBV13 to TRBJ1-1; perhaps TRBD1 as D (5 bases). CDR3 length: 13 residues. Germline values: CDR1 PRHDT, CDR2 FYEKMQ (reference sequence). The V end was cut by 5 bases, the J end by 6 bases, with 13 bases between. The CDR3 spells CASSLQGSPEAFF. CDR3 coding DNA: TGTGCCAGCAGCCTCCAGGGTAGCCCTGAAGCTTTCTTT. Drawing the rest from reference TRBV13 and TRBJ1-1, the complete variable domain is AAGVIQSPRHLIKEKRETATLKCYPIPRHDTVYWYQQGPGQDPQFLISFYEKMQSDKGSIPDRFSAQQFSDYHSELNMSSLELGDSALYFCASSLQGSPEAFFGQGTRLTVV.

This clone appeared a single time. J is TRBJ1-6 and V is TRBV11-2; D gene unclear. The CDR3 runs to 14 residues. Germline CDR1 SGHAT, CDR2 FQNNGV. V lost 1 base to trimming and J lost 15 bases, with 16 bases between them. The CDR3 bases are TGTGCCAGCAGCTTAGGGGTTACGGTTGAGAGCCTCCACTTT. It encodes CASSLGVTVESLHF.

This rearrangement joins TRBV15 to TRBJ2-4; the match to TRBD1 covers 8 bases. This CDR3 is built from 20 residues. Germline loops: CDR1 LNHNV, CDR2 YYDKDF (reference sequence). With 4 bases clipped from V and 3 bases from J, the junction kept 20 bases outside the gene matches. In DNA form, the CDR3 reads TGTGCCACCAGCATTAGAATCTCTCCCTCGGACAGGGTAGGCAAAAACATTCAGTACTTC. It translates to CATSIRISPSDRVGKNIQYF.

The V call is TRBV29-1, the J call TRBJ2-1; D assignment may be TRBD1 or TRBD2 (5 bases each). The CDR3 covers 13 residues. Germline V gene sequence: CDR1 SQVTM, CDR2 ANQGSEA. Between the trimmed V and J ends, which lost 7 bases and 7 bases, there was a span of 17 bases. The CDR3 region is CSGGSPLDNEQFF. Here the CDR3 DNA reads TGCAGCGGGGGGTCACCCTTGGATAATGAGCAGTTCTTC.

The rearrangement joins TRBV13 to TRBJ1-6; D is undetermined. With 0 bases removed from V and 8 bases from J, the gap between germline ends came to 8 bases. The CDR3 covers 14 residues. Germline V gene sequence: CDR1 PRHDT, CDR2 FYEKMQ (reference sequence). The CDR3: CASSLGLTHSPLHF. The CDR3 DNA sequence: TGTGCCAGCAGCTTAGGCCTAACGCATTCACCCCTCCACTTT.